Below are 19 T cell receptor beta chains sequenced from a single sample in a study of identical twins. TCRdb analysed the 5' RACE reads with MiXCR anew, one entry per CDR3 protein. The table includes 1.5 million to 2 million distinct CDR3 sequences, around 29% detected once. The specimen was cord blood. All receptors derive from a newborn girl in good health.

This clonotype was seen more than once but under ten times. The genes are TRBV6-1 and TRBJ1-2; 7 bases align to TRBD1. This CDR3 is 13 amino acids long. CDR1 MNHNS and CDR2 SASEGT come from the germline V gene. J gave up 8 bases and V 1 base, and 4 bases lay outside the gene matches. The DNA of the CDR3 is TGTGCCAGCAGTGAAGTACAGGGGCAAGGCTACACCTTC. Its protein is CASSEVQGQGYTF.

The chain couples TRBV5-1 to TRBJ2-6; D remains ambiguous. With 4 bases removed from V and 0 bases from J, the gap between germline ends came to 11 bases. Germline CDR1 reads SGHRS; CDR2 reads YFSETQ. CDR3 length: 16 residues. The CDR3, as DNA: TGCGCCAGCAGCCTGTCCCGGCACTCTGGGGCCAACGTCCTGACTTTC. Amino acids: CASSLSRHSGANVLTF.

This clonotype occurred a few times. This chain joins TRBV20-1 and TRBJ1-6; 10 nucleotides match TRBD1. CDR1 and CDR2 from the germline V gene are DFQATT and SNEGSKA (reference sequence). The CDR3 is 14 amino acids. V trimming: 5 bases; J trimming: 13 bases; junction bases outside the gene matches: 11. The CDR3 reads CSARAGTGEIPLHF. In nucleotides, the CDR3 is TGCAGTGCTCGGGCAGGGACAGGGGAAATCCCCCTCCACTTT.

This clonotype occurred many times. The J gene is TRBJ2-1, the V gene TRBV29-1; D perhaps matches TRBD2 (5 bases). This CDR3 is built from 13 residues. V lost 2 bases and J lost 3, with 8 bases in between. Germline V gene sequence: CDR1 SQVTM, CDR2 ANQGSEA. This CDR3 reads CSVETDYYNEQFF. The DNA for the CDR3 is TGCAGCGTTGAAACCGACTACTACAATGAGCAGTTCTTC.

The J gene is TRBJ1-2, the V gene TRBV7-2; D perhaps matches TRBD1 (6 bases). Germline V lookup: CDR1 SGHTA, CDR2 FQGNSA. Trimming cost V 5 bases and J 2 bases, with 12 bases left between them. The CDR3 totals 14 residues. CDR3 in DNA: TGTGCCAGCAGCCGACAGGCTTACAACTATGGCTACACCTTC. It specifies CASSRQAYNYGYTF.

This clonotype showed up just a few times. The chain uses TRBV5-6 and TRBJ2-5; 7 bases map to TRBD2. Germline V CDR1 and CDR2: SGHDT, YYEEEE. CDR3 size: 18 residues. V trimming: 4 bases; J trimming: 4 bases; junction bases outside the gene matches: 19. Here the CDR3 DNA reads TGTGCCAGCAGCCTCCCCCTTTTTCGCGGGGGTTCGGGAGAGACCCAGTACTTC. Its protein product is CASSLPLFRGGSGETQYF.

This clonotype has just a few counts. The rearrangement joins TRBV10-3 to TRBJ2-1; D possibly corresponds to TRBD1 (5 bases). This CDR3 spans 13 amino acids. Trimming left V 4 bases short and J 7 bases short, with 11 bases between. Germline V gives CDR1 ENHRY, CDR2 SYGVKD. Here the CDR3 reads CAISVKAGNEQFF. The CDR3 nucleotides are TGTGCCATCAGTGTAAAGGCAGGGAATGAGCAGTTCTTC.

The CDR3 DNA is TGTGCCAGCAGCCACCTAAGGACAGGTGAGCAGTACTTC. Translating it yields CASSHLRTGEQYF. The chain employs TRBV3-1 and TRBJ2-7; TRBD1 agrees at 7 bases. Trimming removed 3 bases from V and 7 bases from J; junction bases left unmatched: 6. The CDR3 spans 13 residues. The germline V gene encodes CDR1 LGHDT and CDR2 YNNKEL (reference sequence).

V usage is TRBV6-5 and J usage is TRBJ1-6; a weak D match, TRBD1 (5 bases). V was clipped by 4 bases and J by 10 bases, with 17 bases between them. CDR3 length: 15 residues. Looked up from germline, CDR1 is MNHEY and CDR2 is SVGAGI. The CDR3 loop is CASSSQRRVSSPLHF. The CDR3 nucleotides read TGTGCCAGCAGTTCCCAACGCAGGGTTAGCTCACCCCTCCACTTT.

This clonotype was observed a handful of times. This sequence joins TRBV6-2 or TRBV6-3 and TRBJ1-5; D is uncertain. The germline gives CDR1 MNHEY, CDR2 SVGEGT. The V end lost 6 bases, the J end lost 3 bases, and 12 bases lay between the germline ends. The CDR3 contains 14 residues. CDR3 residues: CASRNRAHNQPQHF. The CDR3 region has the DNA TGTGCCAGCAGAAACCGGGCGCACAATCAGCCCCAGCATTTT.

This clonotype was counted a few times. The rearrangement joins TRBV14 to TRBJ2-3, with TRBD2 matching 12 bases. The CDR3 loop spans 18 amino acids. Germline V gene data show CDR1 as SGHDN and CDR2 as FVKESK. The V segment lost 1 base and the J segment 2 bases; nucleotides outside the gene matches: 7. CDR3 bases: TGTGCCAGCAGCCAAGTCCGGCTAGCGGGAGGGGCCACAGATACGCAGTATTTT. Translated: CASSQVRLAGGATDTQYF.

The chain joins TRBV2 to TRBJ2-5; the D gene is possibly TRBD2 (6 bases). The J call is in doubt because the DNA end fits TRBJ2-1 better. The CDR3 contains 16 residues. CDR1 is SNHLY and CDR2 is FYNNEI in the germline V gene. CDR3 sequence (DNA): TGTGCCAGCAGTGAAAGCTTGTGGGACTTCCAAGAGACCCAGTTCTTC. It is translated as CASSESLWDFQETQFF.

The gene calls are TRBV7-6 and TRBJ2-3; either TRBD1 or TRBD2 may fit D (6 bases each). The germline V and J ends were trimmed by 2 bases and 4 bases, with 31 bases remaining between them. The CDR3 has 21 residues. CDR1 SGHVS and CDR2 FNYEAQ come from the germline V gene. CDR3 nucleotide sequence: TGTGCCAGCAGCTTAACGAGACGGGGGCCCGGTCGATTAGTCGGGGCAGATACGCAGTATTTT. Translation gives CASSLTRRGPGRLVGADTQYF.

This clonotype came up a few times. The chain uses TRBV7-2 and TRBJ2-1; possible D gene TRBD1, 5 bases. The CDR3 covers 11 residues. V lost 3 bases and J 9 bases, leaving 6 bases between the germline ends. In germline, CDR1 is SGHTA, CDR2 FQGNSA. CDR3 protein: CASSFRVEQFF. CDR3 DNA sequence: TGTGCCAGCAGCTTCAGGGTTGAGCAGTTCTTC.

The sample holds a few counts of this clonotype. This CDR3 reads CASALVAGGTYEQYF. The CDR3 DNA follows: TGTGCTAGTGCCCTCGTAGCGGGAGGGACCTACGAGCAGTACTTC. The chain carries TRBV12-5 and TRBJ2-7; TRBD2 agrees at 11 bases. The CDR3 covers 15 residues. The V segment lost 7 bases and the J segment 2 bases; nucleotides outside the gene matches: 7. Germline-derived CDR1 and CDR2 are LGHNT and FRNRAP.

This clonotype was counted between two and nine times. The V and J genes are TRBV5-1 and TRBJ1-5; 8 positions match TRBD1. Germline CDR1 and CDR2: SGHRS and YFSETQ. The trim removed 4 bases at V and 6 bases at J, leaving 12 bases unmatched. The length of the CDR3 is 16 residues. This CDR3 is CASSPDGTGKFQPQHF. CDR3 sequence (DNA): TGCGCCAGCAGCCCGGACGGGACAGGCAAATTTCAGCCCCAGCATTTT.

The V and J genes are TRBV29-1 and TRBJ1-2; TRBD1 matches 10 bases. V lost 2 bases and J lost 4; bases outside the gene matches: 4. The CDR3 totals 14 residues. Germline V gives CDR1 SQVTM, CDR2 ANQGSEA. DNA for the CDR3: TGCAGCGTTGAACGGGACAGGGGTCTCTATGGCTACACCTTC. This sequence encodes CSVERDRGLYGYTF. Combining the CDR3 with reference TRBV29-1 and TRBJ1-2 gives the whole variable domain SAVISQKPSRDICQRGTSLTIQCQVDSQVTMMFWYRQQPGQSLTLIATANQGSEATYESGFVIDKFPISRPNLTFSTLTVSNMSPEDSSIYLCSVERDRGLYGYTFGSGTRLTVV.

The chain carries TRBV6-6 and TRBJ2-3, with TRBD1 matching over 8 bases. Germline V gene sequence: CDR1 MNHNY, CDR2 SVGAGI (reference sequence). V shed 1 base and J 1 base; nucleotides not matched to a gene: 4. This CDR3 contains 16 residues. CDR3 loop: CASSYFRGRGTDTQYF. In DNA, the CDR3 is TGTGCCAGCAGTTACTTCAGGGGGCGCGGCACAGATACGCAGTATTTT.

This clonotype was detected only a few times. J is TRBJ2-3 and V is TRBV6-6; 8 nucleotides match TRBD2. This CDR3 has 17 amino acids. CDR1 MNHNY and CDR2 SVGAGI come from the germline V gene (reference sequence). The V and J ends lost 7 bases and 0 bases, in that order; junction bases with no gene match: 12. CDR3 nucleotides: TGTGCCAGCAAGGGTGGGTGGTCTAGCGGGAGCACAGATACGCAGTATTTT. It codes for CASKGGWSSGSTDTQYF.